This T cell receptor (beta chain) emerged from a study of cytomegalovirus exposure and HLA in healthy donors. Study background: Assignment to the Caucasian-associated ancestry cluster applied to more than 75% of the approximately 420 genotyped donors.

PCR primers comprised 60 Vbeta and 13 Jbeta primers. The protocol was immunoSEQ multiplex PCR, while the TCRdb copy is restricted to in-frame clones and leaves out a portion. The sample contains some 130,000 clones, over 75% of which appear only once. Study outcomes and limitations: Trimming of TCR beta V- and J-genes showed a link, identified in a later analysis, to a missense DCLRE1C variant.

Concerning this clone: Its target is unknown.

V gave up 2 bases and J gave up 9 bases, with 14 bases separating them. The CDR3 is 13 residues long. Germline values: CDR1 SGHDT, CDR2 YYEEEE. The chain couples TRBV5-6 to TRBJ1-1, with D possibly matching TRBD1 (6 bases). The sample was PBMCs. The source is a man aged 30-40 years in good health. The DNA of the CDR3 is TGTGCCAGCAGCTTTTTGGGGGCCGTCCAAGCTTTCTTT. Translating it yields CASSFLGAVQAFF.